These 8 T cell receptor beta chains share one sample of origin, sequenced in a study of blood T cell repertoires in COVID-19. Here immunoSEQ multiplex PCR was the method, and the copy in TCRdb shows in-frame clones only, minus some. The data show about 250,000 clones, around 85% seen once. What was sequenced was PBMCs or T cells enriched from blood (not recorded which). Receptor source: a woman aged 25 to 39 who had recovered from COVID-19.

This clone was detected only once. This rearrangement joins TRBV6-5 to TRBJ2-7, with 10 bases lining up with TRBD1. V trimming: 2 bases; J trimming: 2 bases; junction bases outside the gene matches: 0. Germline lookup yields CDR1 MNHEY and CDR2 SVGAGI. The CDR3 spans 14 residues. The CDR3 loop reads CASSYGTGAYEQYF. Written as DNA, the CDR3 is TGTGCCAGCAGTTACGGGACAGGGGCCTACGAGCAGTACTTC.

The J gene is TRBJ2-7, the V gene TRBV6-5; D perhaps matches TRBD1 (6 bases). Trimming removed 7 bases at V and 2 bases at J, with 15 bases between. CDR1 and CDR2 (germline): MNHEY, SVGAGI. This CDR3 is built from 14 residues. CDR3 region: CASKVAGAAYEQYF. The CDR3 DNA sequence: TGTGCCAGCAAAGTGGCAGGGGCAGCCTACGAGCAGTACTTC.

The CDR3 sequence is CASSTNPLEGWNIQYF. DNA for the CDR3: TGTGCCAGTAGTACAAACCCGTTGGAGGGATGGAACATTCAGTACTTC. J is TRBJ2-4 and V is TRBV19, with D maybe TRBD2 (6 bases). The CDR3 is made up of 16 amino acids. The V gene's germline CDR1 is LNHDA and CDR2 SQIVND (reference sequence). Trimming took off 4 bases at V and 7 bases at J, with 20 bases between the two ends.

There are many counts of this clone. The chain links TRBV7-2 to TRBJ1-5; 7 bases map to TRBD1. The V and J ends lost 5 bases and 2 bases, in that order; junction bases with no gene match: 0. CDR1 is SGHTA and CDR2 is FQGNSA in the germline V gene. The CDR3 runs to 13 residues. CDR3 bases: TGTGCCAGCAGCGACAGGGGCAATCAGCCCCAGCATTTT. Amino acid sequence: CASSDRGNQPQHF.

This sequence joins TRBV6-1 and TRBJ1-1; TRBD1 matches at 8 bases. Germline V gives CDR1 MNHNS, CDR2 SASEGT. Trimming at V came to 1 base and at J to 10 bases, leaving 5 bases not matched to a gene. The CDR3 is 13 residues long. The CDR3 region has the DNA TGTGCCAGCAGTGAAGGGACAGGGCGGGGAGCTTTCTTT. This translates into CASSEGTGRGAFF.

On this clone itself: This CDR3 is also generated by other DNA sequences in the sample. The CDR3, as DNA: TGCAGCGTTGAAGGGCAAATGAACACTGAAGCTTTCTTT. Translating gives CSVEGQMNTEAFF. This chain uses TRBV29-1 with TRBJ1-1, with D uncertain. This CDR3 region has 13 residues. Germline CDR1 SQVTM, CDR2 ANQGSEA. The V and J ends lost 1 base and 0 bases respectively, with 6 bases between them.

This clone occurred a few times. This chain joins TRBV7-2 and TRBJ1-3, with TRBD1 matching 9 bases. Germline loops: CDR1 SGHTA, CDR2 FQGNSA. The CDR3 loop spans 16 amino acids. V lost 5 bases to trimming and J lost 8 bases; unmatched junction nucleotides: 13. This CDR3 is CASSPLSGQGGHTIYF. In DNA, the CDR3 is TGTGCCAGCAGCCCACTATCGGGACAGGGTGGGCACACCATATATTTT.

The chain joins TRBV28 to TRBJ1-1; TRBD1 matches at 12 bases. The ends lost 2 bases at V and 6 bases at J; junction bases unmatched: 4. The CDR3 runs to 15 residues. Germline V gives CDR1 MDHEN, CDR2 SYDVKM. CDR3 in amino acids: CASSLRGQGAPEAFF. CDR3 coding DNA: TGTGCCAGCAGTTTAAGGGGACAGGGGGCCCCTGAAGCTTTCTTT.